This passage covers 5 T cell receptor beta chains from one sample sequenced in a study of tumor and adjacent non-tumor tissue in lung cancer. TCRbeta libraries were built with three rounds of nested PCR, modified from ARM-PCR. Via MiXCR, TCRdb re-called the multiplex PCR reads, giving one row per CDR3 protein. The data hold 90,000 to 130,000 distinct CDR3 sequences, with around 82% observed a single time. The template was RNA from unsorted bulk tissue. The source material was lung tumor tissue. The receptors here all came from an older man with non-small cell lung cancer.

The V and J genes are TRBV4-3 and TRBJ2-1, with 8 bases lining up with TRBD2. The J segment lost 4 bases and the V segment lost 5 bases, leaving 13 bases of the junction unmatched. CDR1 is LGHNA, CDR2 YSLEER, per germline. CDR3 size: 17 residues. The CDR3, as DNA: TGCGCCAGCAGCAAAAGCCCAGCGGGAGCTGAATACAATGAGCAGTTCTTC. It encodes CASSKSPAGAEYNEQFF.

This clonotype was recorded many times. The CDR3: CASSQRYQGQETQYF. The CDR3 DNA is TGCGCCAGCAGCCAACGGTACCAGGGCCAAGAGACCCAGTACTTC. The chain joins TRBV4-1 to TRBJ2-5, with a tentative D call TRBD1 (5 bases). V was clipped by 2 bases and J by 1 base, with 11 bases between them. The CDR3 length is 15 residues. Germline lookup yields CDR1 MGHRA and CDR2 YSYEKL.

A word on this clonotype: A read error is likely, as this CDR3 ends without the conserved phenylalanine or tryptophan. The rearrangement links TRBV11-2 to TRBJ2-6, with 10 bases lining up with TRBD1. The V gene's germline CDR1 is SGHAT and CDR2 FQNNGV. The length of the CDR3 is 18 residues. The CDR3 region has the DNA TGTGCCAGCAGCCCCCGGACAGGGGGTTCTCGTGGGGTCAACGTCCTGACTCTC. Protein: CASSPRTGGSRGVNVLTL.

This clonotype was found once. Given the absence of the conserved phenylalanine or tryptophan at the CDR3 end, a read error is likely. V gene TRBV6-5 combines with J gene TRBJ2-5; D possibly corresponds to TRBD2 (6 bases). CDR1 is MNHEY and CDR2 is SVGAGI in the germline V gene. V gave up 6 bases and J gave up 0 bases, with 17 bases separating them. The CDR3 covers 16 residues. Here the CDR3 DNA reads TGTGCCAGCAGGGTTCTAGCGTGGGGGAACCAAGAGACCCAGTACGTC. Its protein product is CASRVLAWGNQETQYV.

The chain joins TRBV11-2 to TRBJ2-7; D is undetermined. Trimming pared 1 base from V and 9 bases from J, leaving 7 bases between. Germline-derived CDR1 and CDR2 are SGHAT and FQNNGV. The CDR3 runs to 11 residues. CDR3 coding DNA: TGTGCCAGCAGCTTAGGCATCGGGCAGTACTTC. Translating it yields CASSLGIGQYF. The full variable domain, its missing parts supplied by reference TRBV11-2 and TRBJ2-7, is EAGVAQSPRYKIIEKRQSVAFWCNPISGHATLYWYQQILGQGPKLLIQFQNNGVVDDSQLPKDRFSAERLKGVDSTLKIQPAKLEDSAVYLCASSLGIGQYFGPGTRLTVT.